These 22 T cell receptor beta chains came from one sample sequenced in a study of T cells in Graves' hyperthyroidism and ophthalmopathy. What was amplified from RNA transcripts were TCR beta CDR3 regions. The primer set for the first-round RT-PCR of the TCR CDR3 was HTBI. TCRdb itself ran the multiplex PCR reads through MiXCR, one entry per CDR3 protein. The sample records 550,000 to 700,000 distinct CDR3 sequences, approximately 44% being singletons. Sequencing was carried out using peripheral blood or thyroid tissue (not recorded which). The receptors originated from an adult woman with Graves' disease, either hyperthyroidism or ophthalmopathy (not recorded which).

The J gene is TRBJ2-7, the V gene TRBV29-1, with 10 bases identical to TRBD1. Germline V gives CDR1 SQVTM, CDR2 ANQGSEA. V lost 8 bases to trimming and J lost 3 bases; unmatched junction nucleotides: 13. CDR3 length equals 15 residues. CDR3 DNA sequence: TGCAGCTTCAGGGCGGGACAGGGGCGACGCTACGAGCAGTACTTC. This gives the protein CSFRAGQGRRYEQYF.

V and J are TRBV10-3 and TRBJ2-5; tentative D call: TRBD2 (6 bases). V was trimmed by 2 bases and J by 9 bases, leaving 13 bases between them. Germline CDR1 is ENHRY and CDR2 is SYGVKD. This CDR3 is 13 amino acids long. Here the CDR3 reads CAISEGAGQPQYF. The CDR3 bases are TGTGCCATCAGTGAGGGCGCGGGGCAGCCCCAGTACTTC.

This clonotype was counted ten times or more. The chain employs TRBV7-9 and TRBJ1-1, with D unclear. V was shortened by 0 bases and J by 3 bases, with 8 bases between the two germline ends. Germline V gene sequence: CDR1 SEHNR, CDR2 FQNEAQ (reference sequence). The length of the CDR3 is 14 residues. CDR3 sequence (DNA): TGTGCCAGCAGCTTAGCCCGCTACCACACTGAAGCTTTCTTT. Protein: CASSLARYHTEAFF.

CDR3 sequence (DNA): TGTGCCAGCAGGGCCGGGAGTACTAACTATGGCTACACCTTC. Protein: CASRAGSTNYGYTF. The chain is built from TRBV12-3 or TRBV12-4 and TRBJ1-2; D remains unclear. Trimming took 6 bases from V and 0 from J, leaving 11 bases between them. The CDR3 length is 14 residues.

This chain connects TRBV29-1 to TRBJ1-1; TRBD1 matches 7 bases. The germline V gene encodes CDR1 SQVTM and CDR2 ANQGSEA. CDR3 size: 12 residues. The J segment lost 6 bases and the V segment lost 8 bases, leaving 9 bases of the junction unmatched. CDR3 residues: CSTRDSGAEAFF. DNA of the CDR3: TGCAGCACCCGGGACAGTGGGGCTGAAGCTTTCTTT.

This clonotype has a count of ten or more. The rearrangement uses TRBV20-1 and TRBJ1-1, with D perhaps TRBD1 (6 bases). The CDR3 runs to 12 residues. Trimming removed 6 bases from V and 11 bases from J, with 19 bases in between. Germline lookup yields CDR1 DFQATT and CDR2 SNEGSKA (reference sequence). The CDR3 loop reads CSASTGSLVAFF. The CDR3 region has the DNA TGCAGTGCGTCGACAGGCAGTCTTGTGGCTTTCTTT.

This clonotype has a count of ten or more. The chain recombines TRBV7-2 with TRBJ2-7, with D possibly matching TRBD1 (6 bases). The germline CDR1 and CDR2 sequences are SGHTA and FQGNSA. The CDR3 totals 14 residues. V was clipped by 2 bases and J by 4 bases, with 12 bases between them. CDR3 loop: CASSLQGLRYEQYF. DNA for the CDR3: TGTGCCAGCAGCTTACAGGGGCTTCGGTACGAGCAGTACTTC.

Regarding this clonotype: A read error is possible here, since a much larger clone lies one base away. The rearrangement uses TRBV6-5 and TRBJ1-5, with D possibly being TRBD1 (6 bases). In germline, CDR1 is MNHEY, CDR2 SVGAGI. This CDR3 spans 13 amino acids. V lost 6 bases and J 4 bases, leaving 10 bases between the germline ends. Here the CDR3 DNA reads TGTGCCAGCAGAACAGGGCTTAATCAGCCCCAGCATTTT. It encodes CASRTGLNQPQHF.

This clonotype appeared once. V and J are TRBV5-1 and TRBJ2-2, with unresolved D. Trimming stripped 0 bases from V and 9 bases from J, with 9 bases between. There are 13 residues in the CDR3. Germline V gives CDR1 SGHRS, CDR2 YFSETQ. CDR3 DNA sequence: TGCGCCAGCAGCTTGGGGGCTAGTTGGGAGCTGTTTTTT. Amino acids: CASSLGASWELFF.

This sequence joins TRBV19 and TRBJ1-5; 9 bases are shared with TRBD1. CDR3 length equals 17 residues. With V trimmed by 3 bases and J by 3 bases, 9 bases remained unmatched. Per the germline V gene, CDR1 is LNHDA and CDR2 is SQIVND (reference sequence). In DNA form, the CDR3 reads TGTGCCAGTAGTATTCTCCCCGGGACAGGGAACAATCAGCCCCAGCATTTT. Protein sequence: CASSILPGTGNNQPQHF.

The chain has TRBV4-1 and TRBJ2-2; 11 nucleotides agree with TRBD2. The CDR3 has 15 amino acids. Germline CDR1 reads MGHRA; CDR2 reads YSYEKL. The V and J ends lost 2 bases and 6 bases, in that order; junction bases with no gene match: 2. The CDR3 sequence is CASSQSGLAAGELFF. CDR3 sequence (DNA): TGCGCCAGCAGCCAATCGGGACTAGCGGCCGGGGAGCTGTTTTTT.

The chain employs TRBV4-1 and TRBJ1-3; 7 positions agree with TRBD1. Germline loops: CDR1 MGHRA, CDR2 YSYEKL. This CDR3 has 17 amino acids. The ends lost 4 bases at V and 6 bases at J; junction bases unmatched: 15. The CDR3 nucleotides are TGCGCCAGCAGCCCCTTTCCTTGGACAGGACGTGCAAACACCATATATTTT. It is translated as CASSPFPWTGRANTIYF.

J is TRBJ1-4 and V is TRBV7-2; 8 bases agree with TRBD1. Germline trimming cut 4 bases from V and 10 bases from J; bases unmatched to any gene: 8. Germline CDR1 reads SGHTA; CDR2 reads FQGNSA. The CDR3 length is 14 residues. Written as DNA, the CDR3 is TGTGCCAGCAGCTCAAGCGGACAGGGTGGAAAACTGTTTTTT. Amino acids: CASSSSGQGGKLFF.

This clonotype was detected many times. This chain links TRBV6-5 with TRBJ2-2; D is ambiguous. The CDR3 has 13 amino acids. The germline CDR1 and CDR2 sequences are MNHEY and SVGAGI. Between the trimmed V and J ends, which lost 7 bases and 5 bases, there was a span of 11 bases. CDR3 loop: CASIRSRTGELFF. The CDR3 nucleotides are TGTGCCAGCATTCGGTCAAGGACCGGGGAGCTGTTTTTT.

This clonotype appeared many times. The gene calls are TRBV9 and TRBJ1-1; TRBD1 might be the D (6 bases). Germline loops: CDR1 SGDLS, CDR2 YYNGEE. V lost 0 bases, J lost 11 bases, and 14 bases lay in between. The CDR3 is 13 amino acids. The CDR3 nucleotides read TGTGCCAGCAGCGTAGGGGGGGCGACGGACGCTTTCTTT. Translation gives CASSVGGATDAFF.

V and J are TRBV7-9 and TRBJ1-5, with D possibly being TRBD1 (5 bases). This CDR3 has 15 amino acids. The germline CDR1 and CDR2 sequences are SEHNR and FQNEAQ (reference sequence). Trimming took off 1 base at V and 4 bases at J, with 11 bases between the two ends. CDR3 residues: CASSLGSGGNQPQHF. The CDR3 nucleotides are TGTGCCAGCAGCTTAGGTTCCGGGGGAAATCAGCCCCAGCATTTT.

This sequence joins TRBV29-1 and TRBJ2-3; tentative D call: TRBD2 (6 bases). Germline CDR1 and CDR2: SQVTM and ANQGSEA. This CDR3 is 16 amino acids long. Trimming stripped 2 bases from V and 4 bases from J, with 19 bases between. The DNA for the CDR3 is TGCAGCGTTGAAACTGGGGTAGGGGAGGTATCAGATACGCAGTATTTT. As protein: CSVETGVGEVSDTQYF.

The chain couples TRBV20-1 to TRBJ1-2, with D possibly matching TRBD1 (6 bases). V was cut by 1 base and J by 0 bases, with 12 bases left in between. From germline, CDR1 is DFQATT and CDR2 SNEGSKA (reference sequence). The CDR3 totals 15 residues. Here the CDR3 DNA reads TGCAGTGCTAGAGTGCAGGGGCGGGCTAACTATGGCTACACCTTC. It encodes CSARVQGRANYGYTF.

This chain uses TRBV3-1 with TRBJ2-7; D remains ambiguous. Germline CDR1 LGHDT, CDR2 YNNKEL (reference sequence). The V gene lost 0 bases and the J gene lost 6 bases, with 18 bases spanning the gap. The CDR3 consists of 16 residues. The CDR3 region has the DNA TGTGCCAGCAGCCAAGATGAGTCCGGCCGGTGGAGCGAGCAGTACTTC. This translates into CASSQDESGRWSEQYF.

This clonotype occurred many times. The rearrangement links TRBV27 to TRBJ2-7; either TRBD1 or TRBD2 may supply D (6 bases each). CDR3 length equals 13 residues. From germline, CDR1 is MNHEY and CDR2 SMNVEV (reference sequence). Trimming removed 0 bases from V and 6 bases from J, with 9 bases in between. The CDR3 nucleotides read TGTGCCAGCAGTTTATCAGGGGGGCGCGAGCAGTACTTC. Translating it yields CASSLSGGREQYF.

This clonotype has a handful of counts. The chain joins TRBV6-1 to TRBJ1-5; tentative D call: TRBD1 (6 bases). Germline V gene data show CDR1 as MNHNS and CDR2 as SASEGT. Trimming took 7 bases from V and 6 from J, leaving 16 bases between them. This CDR3 is 14 amino acids long. The CDR3 DNA is TGTGCCAGCACCCCGGGGACAACAGGTCAGCCCCAGCATTTT. Its protein product is CASTPGTTGQPQHF.

This clonotype was picked up many times. The genes are TRBV18 and TRBJ1-1; D ambiguous. Per germline, CDR1 KGHSH and CDR2 LQKENI. The CDR3 extends over 12 amino acids. Trimming removed 3 bases at V and 2 bases at J, with 4 bases between. CDR3 nucleotide sequence: TGTGCCAGCTCACCGGACAACACTGAAGCTTTCTTT. Amino acid sequence: CASSPDNTEAFF.